This record looks at one TCR beta chain sequence and its context. Followed over time, Seattle patients had been enrolled while infection was active. Germline V CDR1 and CDR2: MDHEN, SYDVKM. V shed 4 bases and J shed 4 bases, with 16 bases lying between them. CDR3 length: 15 amino acids. Method: immunoSEQ multiplex PCR; TCRdb's copy keeps in-frame clones and lacks some. The sample holds approximately 170,000 clones, roughly nine tenths seen once. This sample is part of a study of blood T cell repertoires in COVID-19. This clonotype originated in a woman aged 55-75 years with COVID-19, enrolled during active disease. The sample taken for sequencing was peripheral blood. The chain uses TRBV28 and TRBJ1-2; tentative D call: TRBD1 (5 bases). DNA of the CDR3: TGTGCCAGCAGTTCAGGGCTTGGCAGGCCCTATGGCTACACCTTC. Residues: CASSSGLGRPYGYTF.